A single sample gave rise to the 21 T cell receptor beta chains below, sequenced in a study of T cells in Graves' hyperthyroidism and ophthalmopathy. RNA transcripts provided the source from which TCR beta CDR3 regions were amplified. Primed by the HTBI set, a first-round RT-PCR was run on the TCR CDR3. TCRdb re-called the multiplex PCR reads with MiXCR, one entry per CDR3 protein. The data contain 530,000 or so distinct CDR3 sequences, 24% of them seen just once; the ten biggest clones take up about 11%. Sequencing input: blood. These receptors all stem from a woman under 40 with Graves' ophthalmopathy.

Ten or more counts support this clonotype. This chain uses TRBV5-4 with TRBJ2-5, with 10 bases that match TRBD2. There are 15 residues in the CDR3. The germline gives CDR1 SGHNT, CDR2 YYREEE (reference sequence). V gave up 4 bases and J gave up 5 bases; unmatched junction bases: 8. The CDR3 sequence: CASSRQSGGAETQYF. The DNA of the CDR3 is TGTGCCAGCAGCCGCCAAAGCGGGGGGGCGGAGACCCAGTACTTC.

In its sample, this clonotype was seen many times. The V and J genes are TRBV5-1 and TRBJ2-7; 8 nucleotides align to TRBD1. The J segment lost 3 bases and the V segment lost 4 bases, leaving 12 bases of the junction unmatched. The germline gives CDR1 SGHRS, CDR2 YFSETQ. This CDR3 comprises 16 residues. CDR3 amino acids: CASSPFFNRGFYEQYF. The CDR3 nucleotides read TGCGCCAGCAGCCCCTTTTTTAACAGGGGGTTCTACGAGCAGTACTTC.

There are many counts of this clonotype. The gene calls are TRBV10-3 and TRBJ2-7; 8 bases are a match to TRBD1. The CDR3 consists of 14 residues. From germline, CDR1 is ENHRY and CDR2 SYGVKD. The ends lost 2 bases at V and 7 bases at J; junction bases unmatched: 7. For the CDR3, the DNA is TGTGCCATCAGTGAGCAGGGGGCTCAGGGTGAGCAGTACTTC. Residues: CAISEQGAQGEQYF.

The chain is built from TRBV6-2 or TRBV6-3 and TRBJ2-7, with 10 bases fitting TRBD1. Germline V lookup: CDR1 MNHEY, CDR2 SVGEGT. The CDR3 runs 16 residues. V shed 0 bases, J shed 1 base, and the junction held 3 bases outside the gene matches. The CDR3 here is CASSYSGQGHSYEQYF. The CDR3 DNA follows: TGTGCCAGCAGTTACTCGGGACAGGGGCATTCCTACGAGCAGTACTTC.

This clonotype was found many times. The chain combines TRBV6-4 with TRBJ1-5; D unclear. Germline CDR1 reads MRHNA; CDR2 reads SNTAGT. This CDR3 is built from 13 residues. Trimming took 7 bases from V and 0 from J, leaving 7 bases between them. The CDR3 is CASNVYSNQPQHF. The CDR3 bases are TGTGCCAGCAATGTGTATAGCAATCAGCCCCAGCATTTT.

In its sample, this clonotype was seen a few times. A single base separates this from a much larger clone, so it may be a read error. The chain combines TRBV19 with TRBJ1-1; TRBD1 might be the D (6 bases). CDR1 and CDR2 (germline): LNHDA, SQIVND (reference sequence). This CDR3 comprises 16 residues. CDR3 nucleotides: TGTGCCAGTAGTGGCCGATCCGGGACAACGAACTCTGAAGCTTTCTTT. Its protein product is CASSGRSGTTNSEAFF.

Note on this clonotype: This may be a read error, as it is one base from a much larger clone. The chain couples TRBV28 to TRBJ1-1; D unclear. CDR3 length equals 16 residues. From germline, CDR1 is MDHEN and CDR2 SYDVKM. CDR3 coding DNA: TGTGCCAGCAGTCTAATCAGCACAGCGGGGAACACTGAATCTTTCTTT. This sequence encodes CASSLISTAGNTESFF.

This clonotype was counted at least ten times. The V call is TRBV12-3 or TRBV12-4, the J call TRBJ1-2; 7 bases are a match to TRBD1. The CDR3 is made up of 18 amino acids. The J segment lost 0 bases and the V segment lost 6 bases, leaving 16 bases of the junction unmatched. The CDR3 coding sequence is TGTGCCAGCAGCCTCCCCCCTCCGACGACAGGGACTAACTATGGCTACACCTTC. Protein sequence: CASSLPPPTTGTNYGYTF.

The V and J genes are TRBV5-1 and TRBJ2-5; 7 nucleotides align to TRBD1. The CDR3 runs to 15 residues. V was clipped by 0 bases and J by 3 bases; unmatched bases: 5. Germline lookup yields CDR1 SGHRS and CDR2 YFSETQ. CDR3 coding DNA: TGCGCCAGCAGCTTGGATGGCAGGGGGAAAGAGACCCAGTACTTC. Its translation is CASSLDGRGKETQYF.

J is TRBJ1-5 and V is TRBV12-3 or TRBV12-4, with a possible D match to TRBD1 (5 bases). This CDR3 region has 14 residues. V shed 6 bases and J shed 6 bases, with 15 bases lying between them. CDR3 protein: CASRQDSTTQPQHF. The CDR3 DNA is TGTGCCAGCAGACAAGACAGCACTACTCAGCCCCAGCATTTT.

This clonotype was detected a few times. V is TRBV4-1 and J is TRBJ2-3; D is possibly TRBD1 (6 bases). The CDR3 spans 15 residues. Germline loops: CDR1 MGHRA, CDR2 YSYEKL. With 2 bases removed from V and 6 bases from J, the gap between germline ends came to 15 bases. The CDR3 reads CASSQYLQGGDTQYF. For the CDR3, the DNA is TGCGCCAGCAGCCAATACTTACAGGGTGGGGATACGCAGTATTTT.

The rearrangement links TRBV2 to TRBJ2-5, with D perhaps TRBD2 (7 bases). The V and J ends lost 4 bases and 2 bases respectively, with 11 bases between them. The length of the CDR3 is 14 residues. CDR1 and CDR2 (germline): SNHLY, FYNNEI. The CDR3 bases are TGTGCCAGCAGTGGCAGGGGAGGGCAAGAGACCCAGTACTTC. Its translation is CASSGRGGQETQYF.

The chain recombines TRBV6-1 with TRBJ1-2; D is unclear. The CDR3 runs to 14 residues. The V gene lost 4 bases and the J gene lost 4 bases, with 13 bases spanning the gap. Germline values: CDR1 MNHNS, CDR2 SASEGT. The CDR3 sequence: CASSGQDRGYGYTF. CDR3 DNA: TGTGCCAGCAGTGGCCAGGATAGAGGCTATGGCTACACCTTC.

This clonotype came up many times. The chain is built from TRBV6-1 and TRBJ2-7; 11 positions match TRBD1. This CDR3 contains 14 residues. Germline assignment: CDR1 MNHNS and CDR2 SASEGT. Losses at the gene ends were 6 bases for V and 4 bases for J; bases not matched to a gene: 5. CDR3 DNA: TGTGCCAGCAGAGGACAGGGGGCATTTTACGAGCAGTACTTC. Protein product: CASRGQGAFYEQYF.

V is TRBV5-1 and J is TRBJ1-2, with D maybe TRBD1 (6 bases). Germline CDR1 reads SGHRS; CDR2 reads YFSETQ. The CDR3 contains 15 residues. V lost 0 bases and J 6 bases, leaving 15 bases between the germline ends. The CDR3 reads CASSLASRDRNGYTF. The CDR3 coding sequence is TGCGCCAGCAGCTTGGCTTCCAGAGACAGGAATGGCTACACCTTC.

This clonotype was counted many times. J is TRBJ2-7 and V is TRBV9; the D gene is possibly TRBD1 (5 bases). Trimming shortened V by 1 base and J by 3 bases, and 11 bases separated the two germline ends. The CDR3 has 14 amino acids. Per germline, CDR1 SGDLS and CDR2 YYNGEE. The CDR3 DNA reads TGTGCCAGCAGCGTAAGCTGGGGCGACTACGAGCAGTACTTC. Protein sequence: CASSVSWGDYEQYF. Full variable domain (rest looked up from reference TRBV9 and TRBJ2-7): DSGVTQTPKHLITATGQRVTLRCSPRSGDLSVYWYQQSLDQGLQFLIQYYNGEERAKGNILERFSAQQFPDLHSELNLSSLELGDSALYFCASSVSWGDYEQYFGPGTRLTVT.

In its sample, this clonotype was seen many times. V and J are TRBV29-1 and TRBJ2-2; D tentatively fits TRBD1 or TRBD2 (5 bases each). The V end was cut by 6 bases, the J end by 2 bases, with 16 bases between. The CDR3 contains 15 residues. Germline assignment: CDR1 SQVTM and CDR2 ANQGSEA. DNA for the CDR3: TGCAGCGTCCGACCCCGGGACCGTAACACCGGGGAGCTGTTTTTT. The encoded protein is CSVRPRDRNTGELFF.

On this clonotype itself: The junction shows a germline mismatch at one end, possibly a read error. V is TRBV12-3 or TRBV12-4 and J is TRBJ2-2, with D perhaps matching TRBD1 or TRBD2 (6 bases each). The CDR3 covers 17 residues. CDR3 nucleotide sequence: TGTGCCAGCAGTTCACTAAACAGGGAAGCGAACACCGGGGGGCTGTTTTTT. Translating it yields CASSSLNREANTGGLFF.

The chain uses TRBV6-1 and TRBJ1-1; D is perhaps TRBD1 (6 bases). Looked up from germline, CDR1 is MNHNS and CDR2 is SASEGT. The CDR3 length is 16 residues. Trimming left V 2 bases short and J 5 bases short, with 18 bases between. CDR3 sequence: CASSESVRPGATEAFF. The CDR3 DNA sequence: TGTGCCAGCAGTGAAAGTGTCCGGCCGGGGGCAACTGAAGCTTTCTTT.

This clonotype showed up many times. This sequence joins TRBV12-3 or TRBV12-4 and TRBJ2-7, with D perhaps matching TRBD2 (6 bases). Trimming removed 7 bases at V and 5 bases at J, with 15 bases between. The CDR3 extends over 13 amino acids. Here the CDR3 reads CASKSDGGNEQYF. CDR3 sequence (DNA): TGTGCCAGCAAGTCGGACGGAGGGAACGAGCAGTACTTC.

This clonotype came up many times. The chain uses TRBV6-1 and TRBJ2-2; 11 bases fit TRBD2. The germline gives CDR1 MNHNS, CDR2 SASEGT. The CDR3 covers 15 residues. The V gene end was trimmed by 6 bases and the J gene end by 1 base; junction bases not matched to a gene: 1. Here the CDR3 reads CASRGLAGNTGELFF. The DNA for the CDR3 is TGTGCCAGCAGAGGACTAGCGGGGAACACCGGGGAGCTGTTTTTT.